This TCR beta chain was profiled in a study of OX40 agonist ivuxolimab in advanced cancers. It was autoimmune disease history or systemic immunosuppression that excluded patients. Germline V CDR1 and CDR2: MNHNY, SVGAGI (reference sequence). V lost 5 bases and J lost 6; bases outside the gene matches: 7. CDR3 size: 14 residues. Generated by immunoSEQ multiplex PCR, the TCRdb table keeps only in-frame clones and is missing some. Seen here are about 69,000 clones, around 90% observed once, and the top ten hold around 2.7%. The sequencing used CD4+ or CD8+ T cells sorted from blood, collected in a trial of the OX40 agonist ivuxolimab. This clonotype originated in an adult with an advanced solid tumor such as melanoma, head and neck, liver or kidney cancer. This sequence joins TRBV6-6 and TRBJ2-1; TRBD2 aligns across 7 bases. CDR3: CASSRLAMVNEQFF. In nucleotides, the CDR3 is TGTGCCAGCAGTCGACTAGCCATGGTCAATGAGCAGTTCTTC.